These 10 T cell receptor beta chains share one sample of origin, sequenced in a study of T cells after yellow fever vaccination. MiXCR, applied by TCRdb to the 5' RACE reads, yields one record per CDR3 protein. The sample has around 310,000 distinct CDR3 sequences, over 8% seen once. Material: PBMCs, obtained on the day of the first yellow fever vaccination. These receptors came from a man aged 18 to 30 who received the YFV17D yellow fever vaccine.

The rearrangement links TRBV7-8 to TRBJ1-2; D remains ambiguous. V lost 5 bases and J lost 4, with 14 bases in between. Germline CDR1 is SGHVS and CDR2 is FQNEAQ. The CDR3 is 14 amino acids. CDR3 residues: CASSPVGGVYGYTF. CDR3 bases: TGTGCCAGCAGCCCCGTGGGAGGCGTCTATGGCTACACCTTC. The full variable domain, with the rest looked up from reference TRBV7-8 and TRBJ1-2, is GAGVSQSPRYKVAKRGQDVALRCDPISGHVSLFWYQQALGQGPEFLTYFQNEAQLDKSGLPSDRFFAERPEGSVSTLKIQRTQQEDSAVYLCASSPVGGVYGYTFGSGTRLTVV.

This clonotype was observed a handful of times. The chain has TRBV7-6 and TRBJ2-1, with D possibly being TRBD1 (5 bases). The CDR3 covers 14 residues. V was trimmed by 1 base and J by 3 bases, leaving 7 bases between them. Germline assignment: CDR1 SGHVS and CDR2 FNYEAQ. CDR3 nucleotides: TGTGCCAGCAGCTTAGAACAGGACTACAATGAGCAGTTCTTC. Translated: CASSLEQDYNEQFF.

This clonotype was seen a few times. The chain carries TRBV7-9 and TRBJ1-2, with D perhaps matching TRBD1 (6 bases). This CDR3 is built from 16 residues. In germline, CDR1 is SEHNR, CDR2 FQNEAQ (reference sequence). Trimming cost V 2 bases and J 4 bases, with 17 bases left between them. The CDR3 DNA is TGTGCCAGCAGCTTAAGTGAGGGGGGAAGATCCTATGGCTACACCTTC. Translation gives CASSLSEGGRSYGYTF.

CDR3 DNA: TGTGCCAGCAGCTTGGGGGGGTTAGCGTGGAGGTACGAGCAGTACGTC. This codes for CASSLGGLAWRYEQYV. This chain uses TRBV5-5 with TRBJ2-7; the D gene could be TRBD1 or TRBD2 (5 bases each). Germline-derived CDR1 and CDR2 are SGHKS and YYEKEE (reference sequence). The V gene lost 0 bases and the J gene lost 4 bases, with 17 bases spanning the gap. The CDR3 is made up of 16 amino acids.

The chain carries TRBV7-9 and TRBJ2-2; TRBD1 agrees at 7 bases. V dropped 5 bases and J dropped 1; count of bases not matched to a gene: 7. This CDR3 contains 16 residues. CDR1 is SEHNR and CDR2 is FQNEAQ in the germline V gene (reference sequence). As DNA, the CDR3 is TGTGCCAGCAGCGAACCGGGACAGAAGAACACCGGGGAGCTGTTTTTT. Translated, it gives CASSEPGQKNTGELFF.

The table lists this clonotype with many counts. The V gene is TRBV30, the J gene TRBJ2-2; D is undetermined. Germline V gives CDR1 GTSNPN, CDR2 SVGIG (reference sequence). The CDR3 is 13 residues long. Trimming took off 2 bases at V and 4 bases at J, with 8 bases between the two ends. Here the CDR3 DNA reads TGTGCCTGGAGTTTCCTTCCCACCGGGGAGCTGTTTTTT. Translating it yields CAWSFLPTGELFF.

As DNA, the CDR3 is TGCAGTGCTAGCAGGGACACCTACACTGAAGCTTTCTTT. Translating it yields CSASRDTYTEAFF. This chain uses TRBV20-1 with TRBJ1-1; D possibly corresponds to TRBD1 (6 bases). V lost 3 bases, J lost 3 bases, and 11 bases lay in between. The CDR3 extends over 13 amino acids. Germline V gives CDR1 DFQATT, CDR2 SNEGSKA (reference sequence).

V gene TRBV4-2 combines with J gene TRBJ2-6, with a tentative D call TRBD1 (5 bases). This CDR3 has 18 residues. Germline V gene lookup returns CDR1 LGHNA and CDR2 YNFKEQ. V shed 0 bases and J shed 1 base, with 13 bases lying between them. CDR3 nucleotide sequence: TGTGCCAGCAGCCAAGATCTGTTAACAGGTTCTGGGGCCAACGTCCTGACTTTC. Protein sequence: CASSQDLLTGSGANVLTF.

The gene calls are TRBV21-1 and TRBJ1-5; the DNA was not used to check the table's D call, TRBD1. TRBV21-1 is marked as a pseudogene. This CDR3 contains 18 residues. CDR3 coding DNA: TGTGCCAGCAGCAAAGCATCTTTTTTGGGACAAGGCAATCAGCCCCAGCATTTT. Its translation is CASSKASFLGQGNQPQHF.

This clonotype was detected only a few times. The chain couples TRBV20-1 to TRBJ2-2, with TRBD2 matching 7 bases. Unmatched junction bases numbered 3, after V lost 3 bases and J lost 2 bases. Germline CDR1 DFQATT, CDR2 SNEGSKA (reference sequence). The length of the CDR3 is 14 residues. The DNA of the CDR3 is TGCAGTGCTAGGCGGGGGAGTAACACCGGGGAGCTGTTTTTT. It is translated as CSARRGSNTGELFF.